This T cell receptor beta chain was obtained from a study of Graves' ophthalmopathy and Graves' hyperthyroidism. Exclusion covered patients with other autoimmune diseases or uncontrolled infections (as well as pregnancy or lactation). The sequenced template was RNA, covering the TCR beta CDR3 region. An opening RT-PCR round employed HTBI primers and preceded a second-round multiplex PCR. A single record per CDR3 protein comes from TCRdb applying MiXCR to the multiplex PCR reads. The sample yields over a million distinct CDR3 sequences, around a third seen once. This clonotype was seen at least ten times. A read error may account for a junction end that differs from germline. Looked up from germline, CDR1 is SGHAT and CDR2 is FQNNGV. The CDR3 sequence is 13 residues long.

The origin of this receptor is an adult man with Graves' hyperthyroidism. The chain has TRBV11-2 and TRBJ2-7, with a weak D call TRBD2 (5 bases). Sequenced input: peripheral blood or thyroid tissue (not recorded which). The CDR3: CASSFDGVSGDRF. The CDR3 nucleotides are TGTGCCAGCAGCTTTGACGGGGTCTCGGGCGACCGCTTC.